This T cell receptor (beta chain) was retrieved from a study of blood T cell repertoires in COVID-19 (dated by TCRdb to the early 2020s). Turning to the overall study: Collaborator samples came from the United States, Italy and Spain and covered acute and convalescent phases of COVID-19. The material from the prospective study consisted of cDNA or gDNA derived from T cells, B-cell-depleted T cells, or PBMCs. Deeply sampled blood TCRbeta repertoires from subjects exposed to, actively infected with, or recovered from COVID-19 were included in the dataset. A freely available public database, intended as a resource for researchers studying the immune response to SARS-CoV-2, is where the repertoires were released. Samples were obtained from the ongoing ImmuneRACE study (first 160 participants) and from about 1,300 subjects provided by 6 global collaborators. Sample metadata almost always included a de-identified subject ID, COVID-19 status, age in years and sex. Where available, HLA class I and class II types were taken from metadata supplied by the sample provider and were not determined by assay-based typing. Study-level results and caveats: Clinical and demographic metadata were provided uncurated, with the amount varying by source and participant.

The immunoSEQ Assay, a bias-controlled multiplex PCR, was used to amplify TCRbeta CDR3 regions from genomic DNA. As for the authors' bioinformatics: The number of nucleated cells in each sample was estimated from the amplification of reference gene primers within the assay. To quantify the absolute abundance of each unique TCRbeta CDR3 rearrangement, sequence reads were collapsed and filtered. Productive Simpson clonality was computed per sample as the square root of Simpson's diversity index over productive rearrangements. The immuneACCESS repertoire file appears here via TCRdb, limited to in-frame rearrangements. These files lack a portion of the clones; in checked studies, under half of the deficit traces to unresolved V genes, and the cause of the others is not known. V, J and clone size derive from that table, while D and trimming were established from the DNA sequence. The sample table shows fewer than 350,000 clones, and around 90% are seen once. The ten largest clones add up to approximately 8.8% of the sample.

Whole blood was collected in K2EDTA tubes by collaborating institutions according to the institutions' own protocols. For TCRbeta analysis, collaborator samples were shipped as frozen whole blood, as isolated PBMCs, or as DNA extracted from either sample type. Of note for this clone: The antigen this receptor binds is unknown. No base quality values were provided; no much bigger clone lies one nucleotide off.

Inclusive of the bounding cysteine and phenylalanine, the CDR3 is 16 residues long. Only the CDR3 portion is preserved as DNA: 48 bases, with reading frame beginning at the first base. The germline ends are 14 bases apart after V is trimmed by 4 bases and J by 0 bases. The germline V gene specifies SGHDT as CDR1 and YYEEEE as CDR2. This chain joins TRBV5-6 to TRBJ1-3, with no D gene named confidently. Sequences were obtained from peripheral blood. The TCR originated in a man between 18 and 35 years old with active or convalescent COVID-19. The CDR3 is CASSPAGLSSGNTIYF. The sequenced DNA: TGTGCCAGCAGCCCGGCGGGTCTTAGCTCTGGAAACACCATATATTTT.